This TCR beta chain was sequenced for a study of T cell responses to AZD1222 COVID-19 vaccine (dated by TCRdb to the early 2020s). General notes on the study: Because spike-specific TCR depth and breadth did not differ between the two schedules, AZD1222 recipients who got a second dose at roughly 4 weeks were pooled with those who got a second dose at roughly 12 weeks. A total of approximately 240 trial participants underwent TCR sequencing, of whom some 210 received two doses of AZD1222 and about 25 received two doses of the MenACWY control vaccine. Trial participants were enrolled by age into 18-55, 56-69 and 70-plus year subgroups, with roughly 160, 29 and 62 TCR-sequenced participants respectively.

The paper's findings and limits, for the study overall: Most participants were white British and females outnumbered males, and the authors suggested that clonal diversity may have been underestimated. Vaccine-associated CD4 TCRs spanned the whole spike protein, with dominant responses in regions 160-218 and 743-854. A significant rise in spike-specific TCR breadth and depth was observed after two AZD1222 doses relative to day 0 and relative to MenACWY recipients. No day 14 peak-response samples were available, so repertoires were characterized only after the peak T cell response. The 56-69-year group was small, and its depth increase did not reach significance, likely because of low power. Nearly half of unique spike-specific TCRs reportedly recognized epitopes outside regions mutated in the B.1.351 and B.1.1.7 variants. Conclusions about previously exposed vaccinees were limited because only six AZD1222 recipients were SARS-CoV-2 seropositive at baseline.

Comments on this clone: Its antigen is unknown. Base qualities are missing; no much larger clone stands one base away.

The germline V gene (reference sequence) provides CDR1 LNHDA and CDR2 SQIVND. V lost 7 bases and J lost 6 bases; the stretch between them is 16 bases long. The CDR3, cysteine through phenylalanine, is 14 amino acids long. The DNA shown is the 42-base CDR3, in frame from base 1. The CDR3 regions of human TCRbeta chains were subjected to immunosequencing. In the paper's pipeline: TCRs in the repertoires were compared against a reference library of SARS-CoV-2-specific TCRs that had been generated with the MIRA antigen-specificity platform. Breadth was defined as the fraction of unique TCRs that were SARS-CoV-2-associated, and depth was defined as the fraction of total T cells that were SARS-CoV-2-associated. Using the MIRA data, each spike-specific TCR was assigned both to the spike region to which the TCR was reactive and to a CD4 or CD8 class. Log10-transformed breadth and depth values were compared by one-way ANOVA with Sidak's multiple comparisons tests. What TCRdb holds here is the immuneACCESS table cut down to in-frame rearrangements. Part of the clones is not present; checked against another copy, under half of the missing clones reflect an unresolved V gene, and the others are unexplained. The DNA gave D and trimming, while V, J and clone size come from that table. This sample holds about 260,000 clones; just over 90% were observed only once. The ten largest clones take up roughly 0.51% of the sample.

The intended sense of this specimen's time point label: baseline before first vaccination. Samples from vaccinated people were obtained from the UK trials COV001 and COV002, which included a single-blind randomized controlled phase 2/3 trial of AZD1222 (ChAdOx1 nCoV-19) in healthy adults. Trial participant PBMC samples were collected at day 0 and day 28 after the second dose for TCRbeta chain sequencing. This TCR derives from an adult in good health. Material: peripheral blood, obtained on day 0 of AZD1222 vaccination. The V gene is TRBV19 and the J gene is TRBJ2-1, with no reliable assignment of the D segment. The DNA sequence is TGTGCCAGTACCCCCAAGAGGACCTTCAATGAGCAGTTCTTC. The translation is CASTPKRTFNEQFF.